Listed below are T cell receptor beta chains from one sample, sequenced in a study of spatial heterogeneity in lung cancer. TCRdb reprocessed the 5' RACE reads with MiXCR, giving one entry per CDR3 protein. This sample carries roughly 120,000 distinct CDR3 sequences, 12% of them seen once, and the ten largest clones take around a sixth. Sequenced here: PBMCs, sampled at follow-up. These receptors all come from a male donor with early-stage non-small cell lung cancer. Each CDR3 is given with its conserved first and last residue. Fields, in order: clone size, J gene, D gene, V gene, CDR3 protein, CDR3 DNA. A D gene is named only where the DNA matches it firmly. Clone size, where shown, is once, few, many, or a class for clones that have expanded.

.	TRBJ1-2	TRBD1	TRBV29-1	CSAGQGEGGYTF	TGCAGCGCGGGACAGGGGGAGGGTGGCTACACCTTC
few	TRBJ1-4	.	TRBV6-1	CASSEAGGANEKLFF	TGTGCCAGCAGTGAAGCTGGAGGGGCAAATGAAAAACTGTTTTTT
.	TRBJ2-2	.	TRBV6-5	CASSYSGTTGELFF	TGTGCCAGCAGTTACTCAGGGACCACCGGGGAGCTGTTTTTT
many	TRBJ1-1	.	TRBV6-2/TRBV6-3	CASSVSRVRTEAFF	TGTGCCAGCAGTGTCTCAAGGGTCAGGACTGAAGCTTTCTTT
few	TRBJ2-3	TRBD2	TRBV29-1	CSANGGSTDTQYF	TGCAGCGCGAACGGGGGGAGCACAGATACGCAGTATTTT
few	TRBJ1-1	TRBD1	TRBV6-6	CASKVGQPNTEAFF	TGTGCCAGCAAGGTGGGACAGCCGAACACTGAAGCTTTCTTT
.	TRBJ1-6	.	TRBV4-2	CASSQVFETNNSPLHF	TGTGCCAGCAGCCAAGTCTTCGAGACCAATAATTCACCCCTCCACTTT
.	TRBJ2-7	.	TRBV9	CASSVTAMSSYEQYF	TGTGCCAGCAGCGTCACCGCAATGAGCTCCTACGAGCAGTACTTC
many	TRBJ2-5	.	TRBV10-3	CAILDPGGPAMTQYF	TGTGCCATCCTAGATCCGGGGGGCCCGGCGATGACCCAGTACTTC
.	TRBJ2-7	TRBD2	TRBV4-2	CASSQELAGAYEQYF	TGTGCCAGCAGCCAAGAATTAGCGGGCGCCTACGAGCAGTACTTC
once	TRBJ1-6	.	TRBV7-9	CASSLMTYNSPLHF	TGTGCCAGCAGCTTAATGACCTATAATTCACCCCTCCACTTT
.	TRBJ2-1	.	TRBV18	CASSPDRPPRNEQFF	TGTGCCAGCTCACCCGACAGGCCTCCCCGGAATGAGCAGTTCTTC
.	TRBJ2-2	.	TRBV19	CASSIRRPMNTGELFF	TGTGCCAGTAGTATTAGGAGGCCAATGAACACCGGGGAGCTGTTTTTT
.	TRBJ2-7	.	TRBV3-1	CASSQDSGHRTYEQYF	TGTGCCAGCAGCCAAGATTCGGGCCACCGGACCTACGAGCAGTACTTC
many	TRBJ1-5	TRBD1	TRBV5-1	CASSLAGQGNQPQHF	TGCGCCAGCAGCTTGGCGGGACAGGGCAATCAGCCCCAGCATTTT
many	TRBJ2-1	.	TRBV7-9	CASSPKRRMGNEQFF	TGTGCCAGCAGCCCCAAGCGACGGATGGGTAATGAGCAGTTCTTC
few	TRBJ1-1	.	TRBV12-3/TRBV12-4	CASSFGARRNTEAFF	TGTGCCAGCAGTTTCGGGGCTCGGAGGAACACTGAAGCTTTCTTT
.	TRBJ2-2	.	TRBV24-1	CATSDLSRDTGELFF	TGTGCCACCAGTGATTTATCCAGGGACACCGGGGAGCTGTTTTTT
.	TRBJ1-5	.	TRBV7-9	CASSNARSNQPQHF	TGTGCCAGCAGCAACGCACGTAGCAATCAGCCCCAGCATTTT
many	TRBJ1-3	.	TRBV15	CATSRGGMGGNTIYF	TGTGCCACCAGCAGAGGAGGGATGGGAGGAAACACCATATATTTT
few	TRBJ2-7	.	TRBV20-1	CSAALNYEQYF	TGCAGTGCCGCCCTCAACTACGAGCAGTACTTC
.	TRBJ2-7	.	TRBV5-1	CASSREWGAYEQYF	TGCGCCAGCAGCCGAGAATGGGGGGCCTACGAGCAGTACTTC
few	TRBJ2-7	TRBD1	TRBV20-1	CSGGQGEGYEQYF	TGCAGTGGTGGACAGGGAGAAGGTTACGAGCAGTACTTC
few	TRBJ1-3	TRBD1	TRBV12-3/TRBV12-4	CASSLAGGGNTIYF	TGTGCCAGCAGTTTAGCAGGGGGCGGAAACACCATATATTTT
few	TRBJ1-5	.	TRBV2	CASSEARSFSGQPQHF	TGTGCCAGCAGTGAAGCGCGGTCATTTAGTGGCCAGCCCCAGCATTTT
.	TRBJ2-3	.	TRBV5-6	CASSRPDDTQYF	TGTGCCAGCAGCCGCCCCGATGATACGCAGTATTTT